Listed below are T cell receptor beta chains from one sample, sequenced in a study of shared clonotypes between healthy human individuals. Generated by immunoSEQ multiplex PCR, the TCRdb table keeps only in-frame clones and is missing some. The sample records roughly 2,000,000 clones, about 95% being singletons. The sequencing sample was made of naive CD8+ T cells sorted from blood. These receptors were obtained from a man younger than 35 in good health. Each CDR3 is given with its conserved first and last residue. D genes are given only for firm matches. Size is omitted from some rows. Given values are once, few, many or a class for expanded clones.

>few|TRBD1|TRBJ1-1|TRBV2
CASSDWTGLNTEAFF
TGTGCCAGCAGTGACTGGACAGGCCTCAACACTGAAGCTTTCTTT
>once|TRBD2|TRBJ2-2|TRBV4-3
CASSHIFGRLAGMEAGELFF
TGCGCCAGCAGCCACATTTTTGGGCGACTAGCGGGAATGGAGGCCGGGGAGCTGTTTTTT
>NA|NA|TRBJ2-7|TRBV12-5
CASGFTEHEQYF
TGTGCTAGTGGTTTTACAGAACACGAGCAGTACTTC
>NA|TRBD1|TRBJ2-5|TRBV7-8
CASSLAEGGAETQYF
TGTGCCAGCAGCTTAGCCGAAGGGGGCGCAGAGACCCAGTACTTC
>NA|TRBD2|TRBJ2-7|TRBV5-4
CASSRGLAGEYADEQYF
TGTGCCAGCAGCCGGGGACTAGCGGGAGAGTACGCGGACGAGCAGTACTTC
>NA|NA|TRBJ1-2|TRBV4-1
CASSQGDESFYGYTF
TGCGCCAGCAGCCAAGGTGACGAATCGTTCTATGGCTACACCTTC
>NA|NA|TRBJ2-1|TRBV5-4
CASSLERQQFF
TGTGCCAGCAGCTTGGAGAGGCAACAGTTCTTC
>NA|NA|TRBJ2-7|TRBV4-1
CASSQDSPRDEQYF
TGCGCCAGCAGCCAAGACAGCCCTCGGGACGAGCAGTACTTC
>NA|NA|TRBJ2-1|TRBV5-1
CASSFLGAYNEQFF
TGCGCCAGCAGCTTCTTGGGGGCCTACAATGAGCAGTTCTTC
>NA|NA|TRBJ2-2|TRBV13
CASSLASGTGELFF
TGTGCCAGCAGCTTAGCGAGCGGGACCGGGGAGCTGTTTTTT
>NA|NA|TRBJ1-1|TRBV15
CATSRDGEGTLNTEAFF
TGTGCCACCAGCAGAGATGGCGAGGGGACACTCAACACTGAAGCTTTCTTT
>NA|NA|TRBJ2-7|TRBV4-1
CASSQHREGYEQYF
TGCGCCAGCAGCCAACACAGGGAGGGCTACGAGCAGTACTTC
>few|NA|TRBJ2-7|TRBV29-1
CSVEKGSYEQYF
TGCAGCGTTGAGAAGGGATCCTACGAGCAGTACTTC
>NA|NA|TRBJ2-7|TRBV7-9
CASSLVGGDYEQYF
TGTGCCAGCAGCTTAGTCGGCGGAGACTACGAGCAGTACTTC
>NA|TRBD1|TRBJ2-1|TRBV28
CASRSGTGAYNEQFF
TGTGCCAGCAGGTCCGGGACAGGGGCTTACAATGAGCAGTTCTTC
>once|NA|TRBJ2-3|TRBV9
CASSVVGWRGCTDTQYF
TGTGCCAGCAGCGTAGTCGGTTGGAGGGGTTGCACAGATACGCAGTATTTT
>NA|TRBD1|TRBJ2-7|TRBV13
CASSFDRAYEQYF
TGTGCCAGCAGCTTCGACAGGGCCTACGAGCAGTACTTC
>NA|TRBD1|TRBJ1-6|TRBV7-8
CASSPRGTDQTYNSPLHF
TGTGCCAGCAGCCCGAGAGGGACAGACCAGACCTATAATTCACCCCTCCACTTT
>NA|TRBD2|TRBJ2-1|TRBV13
CASSLVGEGRNEQFF
TGTGCCAGCAGCTTAGTGGGGGAGGGCCGCAATGAGCAGTTCTTC
>NA|NA|TRBJ2-1|TRBV28
CASSSMGEDNEQFF
TGTGCCAGCAGTTCGATGGGAGAAGACAATGAGCAGTTCTTC
>NA|NA|TRBJ2-2|TRBV5-1
CASSLLVLGAPTGELFF
TGCGCCAGCAGCTTGTTGGTTTTGGGGGCGCCCACCGGGGAGCTGTTTTTT
>NA|TRBD1|TRBJ2-5|TRBV28
CASATGTGALQETQYF
TGTGCCAGCGCAACCGGGACAGGGGCCCTCCAAGAGACCCAGTACTTC
>NA|NA|TRBJ2-3|TRBV19
CASSISFSDTQYF
TGTGCCAGTAGTATTTCCTTCTCAGATACGCAGTATTTT
>NA|TRBD2|TRBJ2-7|TRBV19
CASGDGDYGPYEQYF
TGTGCCAGTGGAGATGGGGACTATGGGCCCTACGAGCAGTACTTC
>once|NA|TRBJ2-7|TRBV27
CASSFFGGNSYEQYF
TGTGCCAGCAGTTTCTTTGGAGGGAACTCCTACGAGCAGTACTTC
>NA|NA|TRBJ2-3|TRBV30
CAWSVSEEGTDTQYF
TGTGCCTGGAGTGTATCCGAGGAGGGCACAGATACGCAGTATTTT
>NA|TRBD2|TRBJ2-1|TRBV27
CASSLLAGGRNEQFF
TGTGCCAGCAGTTTACTAGCGGGGGGCCGGAATGAGCAGTTCTTC
>NA|NA|TRBJ2-1|TRBV28
CASSPTTLYNEQFF
TGTGCCAGCAGTCCGACTACTCTCTACAATGAGCAGTTCTTC
>NA|NA|TRBJ2-7|TRBV6-5
CASSYAAGSYEQYF
TGTGCCAGCAGTTACGCCGCAGGCTCCTACGAGCAGTACTTC
>few|NA|TRBJ1-2|TRBV7-3
CASSLGGADGYTF
TGTGCCAGCAGCTTAGGAGGAGCAGATGGCTACACCTTC
>NA|TRBD1|TRBJ2-1|TRBV14
CASSQAFGTGENEQFF
TGTGCCAGCAGCCAAGCCTTTGGGACAGGGGAAAATGAGCAGTTCTTC
>NA|NA|TRBJ1-5|TRBV5-1
CASSPTVNQPQHF
TGCGCCAGCAGTCCCACGGTCAATCAGCCCCAGCATTTT
>NA|NA|TRBJ2-7|TRBV25-1
CASSGSSYEQYF
TGTGCCAGCAGTGGTTCTTCCTACGAGCAGTACTTC
>NA|TRBD2|TRBJ2-7|TRBV6-1
CASSEGVAGGPYEQYF
TGTGCCAGCAGTGAAGGGGTCGCGGGGGGACCTTACGAGCAGTACTTC
>NA|TRBD1|TRBJ2-3|TRBV29-1
CSVEEVPGQGVSSTDTQYF
TGCAGCGTTGAAGAGGTCCCGGGACAGGGAGTATCTAGCACAGATACGCAGTATTTT
>NA|NA|TRBJ2-2|TRBV6-1
CASTEGLLGGELFF
TGTGCCAGCACCGAAGGACTACTGGGCGGGGAGCTGTTTTTT
>NA|TRBD1|TRBJ1-4|TRBV19
CASSILGQGPEKLFF
TGTGCCAGTAGTATCCTAGGACAGGGGCCTGAAAAACTGTTTTTT
>NA|NA|TRBJ2-7|TRBV10-2
CASSESTSYEQYF
TGCGCCAGCAGTGAGTCGACTAGCTACGAGCAGTACTTC
>once|TRBD1|TRBJ2-7|TRBV5-1
CASSLTGQLYEQYF
TGCGCCAGCAGCTTGACGGGACAGCTTTACGAGCAGTACTTC
>NA|TRBD2|TRBJ2-4|TRBV13
CASSFRQTGLAGKYF
TGTGCCAGCAGCTTCCGGCAGACTGGACTAGCGGGGAAGTACTTC
>NA|NA|TRBJ2-3|TRBV9
CASSATVTGHTDTQYF
TGTGCCAGCAGCGCCACCGTGACGGGGCACACAGATACGCAGTATTTT
>NA|NA|TRBJ1-2|TRBV10-3
CAISEFPLTGNYGYTF
TGTGCCATCAGTGAGTTCCCACTGACTGGAAACTATGGCTACACCTTC
>NA|TRBD2|TRBJ2-3|TRBV9
CASSPWGSGSTDTQYF
TGTGCCAGCAGCCCGTGGGGTAGCGGGAGCACAGATACGCAGTATTTT
>NA|TRBD2|TRBJ2-3|TRBV18
CASSPTTSGNSAWTDTQYF
TGTGCCAGCTCGCCTACTACTAGCGGGAACTCGGCCTGGACAGATACGCAGTATTTT
>NA|NA|TRBJ2-3|TRBV5-1
CASSGGLAAATDTQYF
TGCGCCAGCAGCGGTGGATTAGCGGCAGCCACAGATACGCAGTATTTT